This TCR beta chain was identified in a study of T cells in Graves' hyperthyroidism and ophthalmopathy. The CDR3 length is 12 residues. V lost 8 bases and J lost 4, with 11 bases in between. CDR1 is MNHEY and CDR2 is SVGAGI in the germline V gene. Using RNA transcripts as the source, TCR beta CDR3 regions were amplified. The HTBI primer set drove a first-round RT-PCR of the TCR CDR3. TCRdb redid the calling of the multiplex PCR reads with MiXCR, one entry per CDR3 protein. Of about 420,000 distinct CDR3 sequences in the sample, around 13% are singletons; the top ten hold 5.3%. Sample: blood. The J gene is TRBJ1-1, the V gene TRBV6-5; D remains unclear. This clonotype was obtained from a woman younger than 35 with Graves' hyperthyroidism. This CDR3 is CASELIGTEAFF. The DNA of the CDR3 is TGTGCCAGCGAGTTAATCGGCACTGAAGCTTTCTTT.